Following are 6 T cell receptor beta chains from one sample sequenced in a study of blood T cell repertoires in COVID-19. Method: immunoSEQ multiplex PCR; TCRdb's copy keeps in-frame clones and lacks some. The sample contains about 320,000 clones, about 91% of which appear only once. Sequenced input: peripheral blood. The receptors stem from a woman aged 25 to 39 with COVID-19, enrolled during active disease.

Details on this clone: A clone one base away is much larger, so this may be a read error. This chain joins TRBV25-1 and TRBJ1-4; maybe TRBD1 (5 bases). This CDR3 has 14 amino acids. V was shortened by 6 bases and J by 0 bases, with 8 bases between the two germline ends. Germline values: CDR1 MGHDK, CDR2 SYGVNS. The CDR3 coding sequence is TGTGCCAGCAGCCGGGGGGCAACTAATGAAAAACTGTTTTTT. Translation gives CASSRGATNEKLFF.

V gene TRBV3-1 (or the pseudogene TRBV3-2) combines with J gene TRBJ1-5; 8 nucleotides line up with TRBD1. The V gene end was trimmed by 5 bases and the J gene end by 2 bases; junction bases not matched to a gene: 8. The CDR3 loop spans 16 amino acids. Germline CDR1 reads LGHDT; CDR2 reads YNNKEL (reference sequence). CDR3 sequence reads: CASSDSQGAGNQPQHF. CDR3 nucleotide sequence: TGTGCCAGCAGCGATTCCCAGGGGGCTGGCAATCAGCCCCAGCATTTT.

The chain uses TRBV15 and TRBJ1-5; possibly TRBD1 for D (6 bases). Germline V gene data show CDR1 as LNHNV and CDR2 as YYDKDF (reference sequence). CDR3 size: 15 residues. With 1 base removed from V and 5 bases from J, the gap between germline ends came to 12 bases. This chain's CDR3 is CATSRARGSDQPQHF. The CDR3 region has the DNA TGTGCCACCAGCAGAGCCAGGGGATCAGATCAGCCCCAGCATTTT. Complete variable domain (other parts from reference TRBV15 and TRBJ1-5): DAMVIQNPRYQVTQFGKPVTLSCSQTLNHNVMYWYQQKSSQAPKLLFHYYDKDFNNEADTPDNFQSRRPNTSFCFLDIRSPGLGDTAMYLCATSRARGSDQPQHFGDGTRLSIL.

The chain carries TRBV24-1 and TRBJ1-5, with D possibly TRBD1 on 6 matching bases. Germline values: CDR1 KGHDR, CDR2 SFDVKD. V lost 3 bases and J lost 5, with 10 bases in between. This CDR3 has 14 residues. CDR3 nucleotides: TGTGCCACCAGTGATCCCTCAGGGGATCAGCCCCAGCATTTT. As protein: CATSDPSGDQPQHF.

The chain uses TRBV18 and TRBJ2-1; 7 bases match TRBD2. Germline V gene data show CDR1 as KGHSH and CDR2 as LQKENI. After removal of 0 bases from V and 5 bases from J, the junction contained 1 base not matched to a gene. This CDR3 is 14 amino acids long. The CDR3 coding sequence is TGTGCCAGCTCACCACCGGGAGGGGACAATGAGCAGTTCTTC. It specifies CASSPPGGDNEQFF.

V is TRBV2 and J is TRBJ1-2, with 9 positions matching TRBD1. The CDR3 consists of 15 residues. Germline V gives CDR1 SNHLY, CDR2 FYNNEI. V dropped 5 bases and J dropped 5; count of bases not matched to a gene: 9. The CDR3 region is CASSLLRDRDYGYTF. The CDR3 DNA sequence: TGTGCCAGCAGTTTGCTCCGGGACAGGGATTATGGCTACACCTTC.